This T cell receptor beta chain emerged from a study of Ad26.COV2.S vaccination and SARS-CoV-2 variants. Study background: Participants got Ad26.COV2.S intramuscularly, once or twice 56 days apart.

The germline V gene encodes CDR1 MNHEY and CDR2 SVGEGT. Trimming pared 2 bases from V and 5 bases from J, leaving 10 bases between. The CDR3 loop spans 13 amino acids. Profiled with immunoSEQ multiplex PCR; TCRdb holds only in-frame clones, not every one. The table includes 440,000 or so clones, roughly 88% detected once. On this clone: Its specificity is unknown.

General study results and limits: Post-vaccination breadth of spike-specific CD8+ and CD4+ T cell responses was reportedly substantial. Placebo and vaccine recipients had non-spike TCR breadth that was similar. Participants in the vaccine arm had higher spike-specific TCR breadth; placebo recipients had lower.

Treatment specified: roughly 19 received Ad26.COV2.S at low or high dose, single or two shots; 5 received placebo; per-sample allocation not given. Specimens were obtained on day 63 following the first vaccine or placebo injection. The specimen comprised peripheral blood, sampled in a trial of Ad26.COV2.S vaccine versus placebo. This TCR derives from a person aged 18-65 years who received the Ad26.COV2.S COVID-19 vaccine or a placebo. The genes are TRBV6-2 or TRBV6-3 and TRBJ2-7; no clear D gene. The CDR3 loop reads CASSYGLVDEQYF. CDR3 DNA: TGTGCCAGCAGTTACGGGCTAGTCGACGAGCAGTACTTC.